This T cell receptor (beta chain) was sequenced during a study of blood T cells in healthy people across ages (dated by TCRdb to the mid-2010s). The study in broad terms: In model experiments, template switching captured roughly one uniquely barcoded TCR beta cDNA molecule for every two T cells. The donors were split into four age groups: young (average around 15 years), middle-aged (roughly 39), aged (over 55) and long-lived (approximately 80). Using the same blood draw, the study looked at two additional independent replicas of 1 million unique cDNA reads for two donors, one aged 18 to 30 and the other aged 80 or older. The study measured age-related changes in TCR beta repertoire diversity using deep sequencing normalized with unique cDNA molecular identifiers. To avoid experimental bias, donors of different ages were randomly spread across the sequencing lanes.

Remarks on this clonotype: It lacks a known antigen. Per-base quality was not reported, and no clone a single base away is much larger than it.

Libraries were constructed by 5' RACE. For sequencing, an Illumina HiSeq 2500 was employed. A second roughly 6 to 11 cycle PCR used a sample-barcoded 5' primer and a J-beta primer mix. A unique molecular identifier was introduced onto each TCR beta cDNA molecule by a template-switch 5' adaptor carrying 12 random nucleotides. Each sample yielded at least 3 million CDR3-containing paired-end reads. All of the RNA was converted into first-strand cDNA using the Mint cDNA synthesis kit, with a TRBC-specific oligonucleotide serving as the primer. After uracil-DNA glycosylase treatment, a first 18-cycle PCR used universal primers M1SS and BC2_uni_R on all cDNA. The original methods were these. For normalization, 1 million high-quality reads, each with a distinct molecular identifier, were randomly selected from each sample. Instead of being binned into consensus sequences, reads that shared molecular identifiers were thrown out. CDR3 identification, clonotype clustering and error correction used MiTCR with a Q25 quality threshold and the strictest error-elimination algorithm. A nonparametric unseen species model with Euler transformation was used to estimate a lower bound on total TCR beta diversity. TCRdb applied fastp at Q25 and MiXCR to the public reads, then kept only in-frame beta chains. Under each unique CDR3 protein, matching rows form one entry showing the most common genes and DNA. For this entry, the V and J calls and clone size follow TCRdb and not the study's own pipeline. Across this sample there are some 710,000 distinct CDR3 sequences, with about 46% seen only once. Over 15% of the sample is in the top ten clones.

Donors were roughly 40 systemically healthy Caucasian individuals from Russia aged roughly 6 to 90 years. Around 10 milliliters of peripheral blood were collected from each donor into EDTA-treated Vacutainer tubes. Ficoll-Paque density-gradient centrifugation was used to isolate PBMCs, with at least 6.5 million obtained per sample. Total RNA, at least 6 micrograms per sample, was extracted from PBMCs with Trizol reagent. The percentages of naive CD45RAhigh/CD27high T cells were determined by flow cytometry on a PBMC aliquot from every donor. At the junction V is shortened by 4 bases and J by 7 bases, with 14 bases in between. There are 13 amino acids in the CDR3, from cysteine to phenylalanine inclusive. Solely the CDR3 DNA is kept, with 39 bases framed from the first base. The germline V gene encodes CDR1 DFQATT and CDR2 SNEGSKA (reference sequence). The paper's findings and limits, for the study overall: Compared with the aged group, the long-lived group had more naive CD4+ T cells, fewer expanded clones and increased TCR diversity, suggesting age selection. Estimates of total diversity based on one million sequenced T cells were regarded as lower bounds and as underestimates. Bulk unsorted PBMC profiling prevented conclusive comparison of naive and antigen-experienced compartments. Observed TCR beta diversity per million T cells fell roughly linearly with age, and a significant reduction was already apparent by age roughly 40. Observed TCR beta diversity correlated strongly with the percentage of naive T cells measured by flow cytometry. Because the CMV infection status of the donors was unknown, age-related changes in expanded clonotypes may potentially have been confounded.

This receptor chain uses TRBV20-1 and TRBJ1-5; the D segment could be TRBD1, given 6 matching bases. This TCR came from a man aged 80 or over in good health. The sequencing sample was made of blood. The sequenced DNA is TGCAGTGCTATCAAAGGGGGGGAACAGCCCCAGCATTTT. Its product reads: CSAIKGGEQPQHF.